Shown below are 9 T cell receptor beta chains from a single sample sequenced in a study of tumor-infiltrating lymphocytes in primary liver carcinoma. Taking about 20-31 mg of unsorted bulk tissue, the authors co-extracted RNA and DNA. TCR beta cDNA was prepared out of about 510 ng total RNA by means of a constant-region primer. Each TCR beta library was derived from three nested multiplex PCR rounds that employed slightly modified ARM-PCR. Primers for the first two PCR rounds were TRBV1-TRBV30 forward primers and a C-beta reverse primer (about 10 cycles per round). TCRdb re-called the multiplex PCR reads through MiXCR, storing one row per CDR3 protein. The sample contains 90,000 to 110,000 distinct CDR3 sequences, approximately 80% of which appear only once. Sequenced: liver tumor tissue from sampling region 3. Subset defined: tumor region T3, left-lateral pole. Every receptor here comes from a man between 40 and 49 years old with primary liver carcinoma and hepatitis B virus infection.

The chain joins TRBV6-2 or TRBV6-3 to TRBJ2-5; a weak D match, TRBD2 (5 bases). The length of the CDR3 is 15 residues. In germline, CDR1 is MNHEY, CDR2 SVGEGT. The V end was cut by 6 bases, the J end by 1 base, with 15 bases between. This chain's CDR3 is CASRRVAGGQETQYF. DNA for the CDR3: TGTGCCAGCAGGAGGGTAGCAGGAGGCCAAGAGACCCAGTACTTC.

Concerning this clonotype: Its ends do not fully match the called genes, so a read error is possible. This rearrangement joins TRBV14 to TRBJ2-1, with no clear D. This CDR3 is built from 16 residues. Germline V gives CDR1 SGHDN, CDR2 FVKESK. CDR3 region: CASNPRVANSYNEQFF. The CDR3 nucleotides read TGTGCCAGCAACCCCCGGGTGGCGAACTCCTACAATGAGCAGTTCTTT. The full variable domain, rest sourced from reference TRBV14 and TRBJ2-1, is EAGVTQFPSHSVIEKGQTVTLRCDPISGHDNLYWYRRVMGKEIKFLLHFVKESKQDESGMPNNRFLAERTGGTYSTLKVQPAELEDSGVYFCASNPRVANSYNEQFFGPGTRLTVL.

This clonotype was picked up many times. The chain has TRBV19 and TRBJ1-5, with D maybe TRBD1 (5 bases). This CDR3 is 16 amino acids long. V lost 5 bases, J lost 5 bases, and 19 bases lay in between. Germline CDR1 is LNHDA and CDR2 is SQIVND (reference sequence). The DNA for the CDR3 is TGTGCCAGTAGTTACGGAAAGGGGTTCGGGCATCAGCCCCAGCATTTT. Its translation: CASSYGKGFGHQPQHF.

In the case of this clonotype: At one of its ends the junction is not consistent with the germline gene, which may arise from a read error. The chain recombines TRBV6-1 with TRBJ2-7; no reliable D call. The germline CDR1 and CDR2 sequences are MNHNS and SASEGT. The CDR3 loop spans 14 amino acids. Here the CDR3 DNA reads TGTGCCAGCAGTGAAGGTCCCAGCTCCTACGAGCAGAACTTC. It codes for CASSEGPSSYEQNF.

This chain uses TRBV11-1 with TRBJ2-1, with 7 bases that match TRBD1. The V segment lost 6 bases and the J segment 5 bases; nucleotides outside the gene matches: 10. CDR1 is SGHAT and CDR2 is FQDESV in the germline V gene (reference sequence). CDR3 size: 15 residues. The CDR3 reads CASRHTGVLDNEQFF. CDR3 DNA: TGTGCCAGCAGACACACAGGGGTTCTGGACAATGAGCAGTTCTTC.

Concerning this clonotype itself: The conserved closing phenylalanine or tryptophan is absent in this CDR3, likely reflecting a read error. Written as DNA, the CDR3 is TGTGCCAGCAGCTTAGTAGGGGTAACAGGGAGCTATCAACCCCAGCATTCT. The encoded protein is CASSLVGVTGSYQPQHS. J is TRBJ1-5 and V is TRBV11-2, with a possible D match to TRBD1 (6 bases). Germline CDR1 and CDR2: SGHAT and FQNNGV. This CDR3 spans 17 amino acids.

With respect to this clonotype: No conserved phenylalanine or tryptophan is present at the end of the CDR3, so a read error is the likely explanation. The chain uses TRBV29-1 and TRBJ2-1; 8 positions match TRBD1. With V trimmed by 8 bases and J by 12 bases, 12 bases remained unmatched. Germline values: CDR1 SQVTM, CDR2 ANQGSEA. CDR3 length equals 12 residues. DNA of the CDR3: TGCAGCTCAGAACAGGGGGTGGGTGTGCAGTTCTTA. Amino acids: CSSEQGVGVQFL.

About this clonotype: Sequence at one end of the junction differs from germline and may be a read error. The rearrangement uses TRBV6-6 and TRBJ1-6; possibly TRBD1 for D (6 bases). The CDR3 has 13 residues. CDR1 MNHNY and CDR2 SVGAGI come from the germline V gene (reference sequence). CDR3 protein: CASSSTGISPHHF. CDR3 coding DNA: TGTGCCAGCAGTTCTACAGGGATTTCACCCCACCACTTT.

This clonotype is labeled as medium-sized (0.01 to 0.1%). The gene calls are TRBV29-1 and TRBJ1-5, with 9 nucleotides matching TRBD1. This CDR3 contains 12 residues. With V trimmed by 6 bases and J by 4 bases, 1 base remained unmatched. Germline assignment: CDR1 SQVTM and CDR2 ANQGSEA. The chain's CDR3 is CSVGTGNQPQHF. DNA of the CDR3: TGCAGCGTGGGGACAGGGAATCAGCCCCAGCATTTT.